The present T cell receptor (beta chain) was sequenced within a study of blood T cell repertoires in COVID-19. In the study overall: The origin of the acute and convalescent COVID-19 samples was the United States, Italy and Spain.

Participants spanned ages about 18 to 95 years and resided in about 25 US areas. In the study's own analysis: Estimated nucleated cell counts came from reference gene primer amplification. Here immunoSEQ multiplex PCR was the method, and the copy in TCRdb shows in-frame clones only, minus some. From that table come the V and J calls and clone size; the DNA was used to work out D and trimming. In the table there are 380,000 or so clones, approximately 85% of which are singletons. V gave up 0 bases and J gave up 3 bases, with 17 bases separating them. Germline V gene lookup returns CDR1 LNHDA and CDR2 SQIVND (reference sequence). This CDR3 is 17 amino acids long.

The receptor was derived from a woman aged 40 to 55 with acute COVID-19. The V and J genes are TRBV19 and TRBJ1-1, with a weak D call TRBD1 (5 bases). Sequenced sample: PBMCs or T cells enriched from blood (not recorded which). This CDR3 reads CASSIEGGSTLDTEAFF. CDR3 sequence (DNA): TGTGCCAGTAGTATAGAGGGGGGGTCTACTCTGGACACTGAAGCTTTCTTT.